The 11 T cell receptor beta chains listed next were all sequenced from one sample in a study of shared clonotypes between healthy human individuals. Produced via immunoSEQ multiplex PCR; TCRdb's table is partial and in-frame only. In the table there are about 1.5 million clones, roughly 96% of which are singletons. The sample consisted of naive CD4+ T cells sorted from blood. Subset defined: CD45RA+ positively selected. The receptors were gathered from a man aged 25 to 40 in good health.

This clone has just one count. The chain employs TRBV4-3 and TRBJ2-3; 8 positions match TRBD2. The CDR3 spans 15 residues. V gave up 3 bases and J gave up 5 bases; unmatched junction bases: 7. From germline, CDR1 is LGHNA and CDR2 YSLEER. CDR3 residues: CASSHLAGGGDTQYF. In nucleotides, the CDR3 is TGCGCCAGCAGCCATCTAGCGGGCGGGGGAGATACGCAGTATTTT.

The rearrangement links TRBV7-2 to TRBJ2-1; 7 nucleotides match TRBD2. The germline V gene encodes CDR1 SGHTA and CDR2 FQGNSA. The CDR3 runs 16 residues. V shed 3 bases and J 4 bases; nucleotides not matched to a gene: 9. The CDR3 is CASSLFLRESYNEQFF. The CDR3 DNA follows: TGTGCCAGCAGCTTGTTTTTGCGGGAGAGTTACAATGAGCAGTTCTTC.

The J gene is TRBJ1-2, the V gene TRBV30; D remains ambiguous. The CDR3 length is 13 residues. Trimming shortened V by 2 bases and J by 9 bases, and 16 bases separated the two germline ends. Germline V lookup: CDR1 GTSNPN, CDR2 SVGIG (reference sequence). The CDR3 sequence is CAWSRAGRWSYTF. The CDR3 nucleotides are TGTGCCTGGAGTCGGGCAGGTCGTTGGAGCTACACCTTC.

The chain combines TRBV20-1 with TRBJ1-1; 8 positions agree with TRBD1. This CDR3 is built from 11 residues. Germline CDR1 is DFQATT and CDR2 is SNEGSKA (reference sequence). CDR3 loop: CSRTGRAEAFF. CDR3 bases: TGCAGCCGGACAGGGAGGGCTGAAGCTTTCTTT.

This clone was seen only a few times. This sequence joins TRBV6-1 and TRBJ2-7, with D tentatively TRBD1 (5 bases). The CDR3 has 13 amino acids. Trimming shortened V by 2 bases and J by 2 bases, and 7 bases separated the two germline ends. Germline-derived CDR1 and CDR2 are MNHNS and SASEGT. This chain's CDR3 is CASSERQTYEQYF. CDR3 nucleotides: TGTGCCAGCAGTGAAAGACAGACCTACGAGCAGTACTTC.

The rearrangement links TRBV27 to TRBJ2-1; TRBD2 matches 10 bases. V was pared by 2 bases and J by 4 bases, with 2 bases of the junction left unmatched. Per germline, CDR1 MNHEY and CDR2 SMNVEV (reference sequence). This CDR3 region has 15 residues. CDR3 loop: CASSLELAGYNEQFF. As DNA, the CDR3 is TGTGCCAGCAGTTTAGAACTAGCGGGATACAATGAGCAGTTCTTC.

The rearrangement links TRBV19 to TRBJ2-6, with 8 bases matching TRBD1. The junction had 24 bases not matched to a gene; V was cut back by 5 bases and J by 0 bases. CDR1 LNHDA and CDR2 SQIVND come from the germline V gene (reference sequence). The CDR3 loop spans 23 amino acids. Here the CDR3 reads CASSPYPLAYKGQVFSGANVLTF. The CDR3 bases are TGTGCCAGTAGTCCCTATCCCCTAGCATACAAGGGACAGGTCTTCTCTGGGGCCAACGTCCTGACTTTC.

The chain combines TRBV10-3 with TRBJ2-4; 11 bases match TRBD1. Losses at the gene ends were 7 bases for V and 8 bases for J; bases not matched to a gene: 1. Germline-derived CDR1 and CDR2 are ENHRY and SYGVKD. The CDR3 sequence is 12 residues long. In DNA, the CDR3 is TGTGCCATCAAGGGACAGGGGGACATTCAGTACTTC. This codes for CAIKGQGDIQYF.

A remark on this clone: This same CDR3 is encoded by further DNA sequences in the sample. The chain couples TRBV10-3 to TRBJ1-1; no definite D call. Trimming removed 2 bases from V and 8 bases from J, with 9 bases in between. The CDR3 runs 12 residues. Germline V lookup: CDR1 ENHRY, CDR2 SYGVKD. The CDR3 nucleotides read TGTGCCATCAGTGAGAGTGGGTCAGAAGCTTTCTTT. Encoded protein: CAISESGSEAFF.

This clone was seen a single time. Different DNA sequences within this sample yield the same CDR3. V gene TRBV2 combines with J gene TRBJ2-5; the D is unclear. The CDR3 contains 12 residues. Trimming shortened V by 6 bases and J by 2 bases, and 7 bases separated the two germline ends. Germline CDR1 SNHLY, CDR2 FYNNEI. DNA of the CDR3: TGTGCCAGCAGAGTCTCTCAAGAGACCCAGTACTTC. Translation: CASRVSQETQYF.

The genes are TRBV6-6 and TRBJ2-1, with D unresolved. The CDR3 runs to 12 residues. Germline CDR1 reads MNHNY; CDR2 reads SVGAGI (reference sequence). Deletions cut 4 bases from V and 10 bases from J, with 11 bases between. The CDR3 reads CASSSPGLEQFF. For the CDR3, the DNA is TGTGCCAGCAGTTCCCCCGGGCTGGAGCAGTTCTTC.